Listed here are 29 T cell receptor beta chains from one sample, sequenced in a study of T cells in Graves' hyperthyroidism and ophthalmopathy. Template material for amplifying TCR beta CDR3 regions consisted of RNA transcripts. HTBI primers were the set used in a first-round RT-PCR of the TCR CDR3. Each CDR3 protein gets one entry after TCRdb re-called the multiplex PCR reads with MiXCR. Of approximately 600,000 distinct CDR3 sequences listed, roughly 17% are singletons. The source material was blood. Receptors originate from a woman in her 30s with Graves' hyperthyroidism.

In its sample, this clonotype was seen many times. The chain carries TRBV5-1 and TRBJ1-4; 7 positions agree with TRBD1. V lost 4 bases to trimming and J lost 8 bases; unmatched junction nucleotides: 14. Per the germline V gene, CDR1 is SGHRS and CDR2 is YFSETQ. The CDR3 covers 16 residues. The CDR3 loop reads CASSLFQGGRPEKLFF. The CDR3 DNA reads TGCGCCAGCAGCCTGTTTCAGGGGGGGCGCCCAGAAAAACTGTTTTTT.

The rearrangement uses TRBV5-5 and TRBJ1-4; D possibly corresponds to TRBD1 (6 bases). Germline CDR1 reads SGHKS; CDR2 reads YYEKEE (reference sequence). V dropped 6 bases and J dropped 6 bases, with 18 bases sitting between them. The CDR3 is 15 amino acids. The CDR3 bases are TGTGCCAGCACGAAGGGAACGGGGGGCGATGAAAAACTGTTTTTT. It yields the protein CASTKGTGGDEKLFF. Drawing the rest from reference TRBV5-5 and TRBJ1-4, the complete variable domain is DAGVTQSPTHLIKTRGQQVTLRCSPISGHKSVSWYQQVLGQGPQFIFQYYEKEERGRGNFPDRFSARQFPNYSSELNVNALLLGDSALYLCASTKGTGGDEKLFFGSGTQLSVL.

This clonotype was seen many times. The rearrangement uses TRBV6-2 or TRBV6-3 and TRBJ2-5; possibly TRBD1 or TRBD2 for D (6 bases each). Germline V gene lookup returns CDR1 MNHEY and CDR2 SVGEGT. The V gene lost 7 bases and the J gene lost 4 bases, with 16 bases spanning the gap. The length of the CDR3 is 14 residues. CDR3 in amino acids: CASTQTGGRETQYF. The CDR3 nucleotides are TGTGCCAGCACCCAAACTGGGGGGCGAGAGACCCAGTACTTC.

This clonotype was recorded many times. The chain carries TRBV20-1 and TRBJ2-1, with D possibly TRBD2 on 7 matching bases. The CDR3 covers 15 residues. Trimming shortened V by 1 base and J by 5 bases, and 15 bases separated the two germline ends. Germline values: CDR1 DFQATT, CDR2 SNEGSKA (reference sequence). The CDR3 protein is CSARGGASGNNEQFF. The DNA of the CDR3 is TGCAGTGCTAGAGGGGGGGCTAGCGGCAACAATGAGCAGTTCTTC.

This clonotype was detected only a few times. The rearrangement uses TRBV24-1 and TRBJ2-1; TRBD1 matches at 9 bases. Germline trimming cut 2 bases from V and 8 bases from J; bases unmatched to any gene: 3. The CDR3 is 14 amino acids. Germline CDR1 and CDR2: KGHDR and SFDVKD. The CDR3 here is CATSDSTGGDEQFF. For the CDR3, the DNA is TGTGCCACCAGTGATTCTACAGGGGGCGATGAGCAGTTCTTC.

As concerns this clonotype: The conserved phenylalanine or tryptophan normally closing the CDR3 is absent here, so this likely arose from a read error. The V gene is TRBV15, the J gene TRBJ2-4; TRBD1 matches at 7 bases. Germline lookup yields CDR1 LNHNV and CDR2 YYDKDF (reference sequence). This CDR3 spans 15 amino acids. Losses at the gene ends were 1 base for V and 0 bases for J; bases not matched to a gene: 0. CDR3 loop: CATSRGQGAKNIQYL. For the CDR3, the DNA is TGTGCCACCAGCAGAGGACAGGGAGCCAAAAACATTCAGTACCTC.

J is TRBJ2-7 and V is TRBV19; a possible D gene is TRBD2 (6 bases). CDR1 and CDR2 from the germline V gene are LNHDA and SQIVND (reference sequence). V gave up 3 bases and J gave up 2 bases, with 14 bases separating them. The CDR3 is 15 amino acids. The CDR3 nucleotides read TGTGCCAGTAGTATTGAGCGGGCAAACCCCTACGAGCAGTACTTC. Its protein product is CASSIERANPYEQYF.

The chain couples TRBV27 to TRBJ1-1; D is uncertain. The V and J ends lost 0 bases and 1 base respectively, with 6 bases between them. Per the germline V gene, CDR1 is MNHEY and CDR2 is SMNVEV (reference sequence). This CDR3 has 14 amino acids. For the CDR3, the DNA is TGTGCCAGCAGTTTATCCATTAGGAACACTGAAGCTTTCTTT. Its protein is CASSLSIRNTEAFF.

The table lists this clonotype with many counts. This chain uses TRBV7-3 with TRBJ2-1; D could derive from TRBD1 or TRBD2 (5 bases each). V lost 5 bases and J lost 4, with 15 bases in between. This CDR3 comprises 15 residues. Germline values: CDR1 SGHTA, CDR2 FQGTGA. CDR3 DNA sequence: TGTGCCAGCAGCGGCCGGAGAGGGGCTTACAATGAGCAGTTCTTC. This codes for CASSGRRGAYNEQFF.

The chain recombines TRBV7-8 with TRBJ1-6; D unresolved. CDR1 and CDR2 from the germline V gene are SGHVS and FQNEAQ. Between the trimmed V and J ends, which lost 1 base and 0 bases, there was a span of 7 bases. The CDR3 covers 16 residues. CDR3 in amino acids: CASSLVPSSYNSPLHF. DNA of the CDR3: TGTGCCAGCAGCTTAGTCCCGAGCTCCTATAATTCACCCCTCCACTTT.

This clonotype was counted a few times. The rearrangement uses TRBV7-3 and TRBJ1-3; no firm D call. The CDR3 runs 13 residues. The V gene's germline CDR1 is SGHTA and CDR2 FQGTGA. V lost 2 bases, J lost 4 bases, and 6 bases lay in between. The CDR3 reads CASSLGMGNTIYF. The CDR3 DNA sequence: TGTGCCAGCAGCTTAGGGATGGGAAACACCATATATTTT.

The chain recombines TRBV18 with TRBJ2-1; no firm D call. The V end was cut by 0 bases, the J end by 7 bases, with 13 bases between. This CDR3 spans 15 amino acids. The V gene's germline CDR1 is KGHSH and CDR2 LQKENI. The CDR3 DNA reads TGTGCCAGCTCACCACCGTCCAGGCTGGGGAATGAGCAGTTCTTC. Its translation: CASSPPSRLGNEQFF.

The chain carries TRBV2 and TRBJ1-3; D might be TRBD1 (6 bases). V gave up 8 bases and J gave up 0 bases, with 11 bases separating them. This CDR3 has 14 residues. Germline V CDR1 and CDR2: SNHLY, FYNNEI. CDR3 residues: CASGGGDSGNTIYF. CDR3 in DNA: TGTGCCAGCGGGGGCGGGGACTCTGGAAACACCATATATTTT.

This clonotype was counted many times. The chain has TRBV6-1 and TRBJ2-4, with a tentative D call TRBD2 (6 bases). CDR3 length: 17 amino acids. Germline CDR1 and CDR2: MNHNS and SASEGT. V was pared by 6 bases and J by 0 bases, with 18 bases between. The CDR3 loop is CASSTGLQGLAKNIQYF. The CDR3 nucleotides are TGTGCCAGCAGCACGGGACTCCAGGGACTAGCCAAAAACATTCAGTACTTC.

In this sample, this clonotype turned up many times. The genes are TRBV7-2 and TRBJ2-1; 8 bases are a match to TRBD1. Germline loops: CDR1 SGHTA, CDR2 FQGNSA. The CDR3 runs to 15 residues. Trimming at V came to 5 bases and at J to 6 bases, leaving 9 bases not matched to a gene. The CDR3 DNA reads TGTGCCAGCAGCCTCGAGGCAGGGGGCCTCAATGAGCAGTTCTTC. Residues: CASSLEAGGLNEQFF.

This clonotype appeared once. The rearrangement joins TRBV28 to TRBJ2-3; 7 nucleotides agree with TRBD2. The CDR3 is 15 amino acids. V lost 7 bases to trimming and J lost 4 bases; unmatched junction nucleotides: 11. The germline V gene has CDR1 MDHEN and CDR2 SYDVKM. DNA for the CDR3: TGTGCCAGCATTGGCGCGGGAGTGCGATCAGATACGCAGTATTTT. It is translated as CASIGAGVRSDTQYF. Full variable domain (outside the CDR3, taken from reference TRBV28 and TRBJ2-3): DVKVTQSSRYLVKRTGEKVFLECVQDMDHENMFWYRQDPGLGLRLIYFSYDVKMKEKGDIPEGYSVSREKKERFSLILESASTNQTSMYLCASIGAGVRSDTQYFGPGTRLTVL.

This clonotype was recorded many times. The V and J genes are TRBV30 and TRBJ2-1; TRBD2 matches 8 bases. The CDR3 extends over 13 amino acids. Trimming cost V 2 bases and J 7 bases; bases outside gene matches: 4. Germline assignment: CDR1 GTSNPN and CDR2 SVGIG (reference sequence). CDR3 sequence (DNA): TGTGCCTGGAGTAGCGGGAGCTGGAATGAGCAGTTCTTC. Encoded protein: CAWSSGSWNEQFF.

This clonotype showed up many times. The V gene is TRBV2, the J gene TRBJ2-1, with TRBD2 identical over 11 bases. Trimming removed 2 bases from V and 6 bases from J; junction bases left unmatched: 12. Germline lookup yields CDR1 SNHLY and CDR2 FYNNEI. This CDR3 region has 18 residues. CDR3 protein: CASSEFHTGLAGGNEQFF. The CDR3 bases are TGTGCCAGCAGTGAATTTCACACTGGTCTAGCGGGAGGCAATGAGCAGTTCTTC.

The table lists this clonotype with many counts. The V call is TRBV7-2, the J call TRBJ2-1; possibly TRBD2 for D (5 bases). The CDR3 runs 13 residues. The V gene lost 0 bases and the J gene lost 12 bases, with 12 bases spanning the gap. CDR1 is SGHTA and CDR2 is FQGNSA in the germline V gene. CDR3: CASSLARPDLQFF. CDR3 DNA sequence: TGTGCCAGCAGCTTAGCGCGACCGGACTTGCAGTTCTTC.

Turning to this clonotype: This clone may be a read error of a much larger clone one base away. The chain employs TRBV6-2 or TRBV6-3 and TRBJ2-1; D call uncertain. The CDR3 length is 13 residues. Germline V gene sequence: CDR1 MNHEY, CDR2 SVGEGT. The V gene lost 0 bases and the J gene lost 5 bases, with 5 bases spanning the gap. The CDR3 loop reads CASSYSLDNEQFF. In DNA, the CDR3 is TGTGCCAGCAGTTACTCGCTAGACAATGAGCAGTTCTTC.

This clonotype was observed a few times. The conserved phenylalanine or tryptophan is not found at the CDR3 terminus, so this likely reflects a read error. The V call is TRBV27, the J call TRBJ1-5; D may be TRBD1 (6 bases). The V gene's germline CDR1 is MNHEY and CDR2 SMNVEV (reference sequence). The CDR3 covers 13 residues. Trimming stripped 6 bases from V and 6 bases from J, with 12 bases between. The CDR3 nucleotides read TGTGCCAGCAGACAGGGAAGGTTTCAGCCCCAGCATTCT. This sequence encodes CASRQGRFQPQHS.

This clonotype showed up just a few times. The rearrangement joins TRBV6-1 to TRBJ2-1, with 8 bases identical to TRBD1. The CDR3 contains 13 residues. V shed 7 bases and J 7 bases; nucleotides not matched to a gene: 6. Germline V lookup: CDR1 MNHNS, CDR2 SASEGT. The CDR3 nucleotides read TGTGCCAGCACCAGGACAGGGCGAAATGAGCAGTTCTTC. Amino acids: CASTRTGRNEQFF.

This clonotype was counted ten times or more. The gene calls are TRBV28 and TRBJ1-2; D ambiguous. Trimming stripped 7 bases from V and 2 bases from J, with 11 bases between. The CDR3 has 13 residues. Germline V gene lookup returns CDR1 MDHEN and CDR2 SYDVKM. CDR3 sequence reads: CASTVGRNYGYTF. DNA of the CDR3: TGTGCCAGCACCGTGGGCAGGAACTATGGCTACACCTTC.

This clonotype was picked up many times. The gene calls are TRBV6-1 and TRBJ1-1, with D unclear. The CDR3 is 14 residues long. The germline V gene has CDR1 MNHNS and CDR2 SASEGT. Trimming cost V 7 bases and J 1 base, with 13 bases left between them. The CDR3 sequence is CASMPGRPNTEAFF. CDR3 DNA: TGTGCCAGCATGCCGGGCCGACCGAACACTGAAGCTTTCTTT.

This clonotype has a count of ten or more. This chain uses TRBV20-1 with TRBJ2-7; D is perhaps TRBD1 (6 bases). Trimming took off 5 bases at V and 3 bases at J, with 17 bases between the two ends. CDR1 DFQATT and CDR2 SNEGSKA come from the germline V gene (reference sequence). The CDR3 is 14 amino acids. Written as DNA, the CDR3 is TGCAGTGCTTTGATGGACAGTGGTAGCTACGAGCAGTACTTC. This translates into CSALMDSGSYEQYF.

In this sample, this clonotype turned up a few times. The rearrangement joins TRBV20-1 to TRBJ2-2, with D unclear. This CDR3 has 12 residues. Germline V CDR1 and CDR2: DFQATT, SNEGSKA (reference sequence). V was trimmed by 0 bases and J by 6 bases, leaving 5 bases between them. The CDR3 region is CSAREGPGELFF. The CDR3 DNA is TGCAGTGCTAGAGAAGGCCCCGGGGAGCTGTTTTTT.

This clonotype was detected a few times. The CDR3 bases are TGTGCCAGCAGCGCTGACAGGAAGAGCTCCTACGAGCAGTACTTC. Its translation: CASSADRKSSYEQYF. The J gene is TRBJ2-7, the V gene TRBV7-2, with D possibly being TRBD1 (6 bases). The V and J ends lost 5 bases and 0 bases respectively, with 14 bases between them. The CDR3 sequence is 15 residues long. Germline loops: CDR1 SGHTA, CDR2 FQGNSA.

The table lists this clonotype with many counts. The chain recombines TRBV9 with TRBJ2-7; maybe TRBD2 (6 bases). The germline V gene encodes CDR1 SGDLS and CDR2 YYNGEE. The CDR3 extends over 12 amino acids. In DNA, the CDR3 is TGTGCTAGTGGTCCCGGGGGCTACGAGCAGTACTTC. This translates into CASGPGGYEQYF.

There are a few counts of this clonotype. This chain links TRBV12-3 or TRBV12-4 with TRBJ2-1; either TRBD1 or TRBD2 may supply D (5 bases each). The CDR3 consists of 18 residues. V lost 1 base to trimming and J lost 1 base, with 17 bases between them. The CDR3 protein is CASSLVGGIGPSYNEQFF. CDR3 DNA sequence: TGTGCCAGCAGTTTAGTTGGGGGTATTGGTCCATCCTACAATGAGCAGTTCTTC.